The 31 T cell receptor beta chains given below trace back to one sample, sequenced in a study of blood T cell repertoires in COVID-19. Here immunoSEQ multiplex PCR was the method, and the copy in TCRdb shows in-frame clones only, minus some. The profile shows 55,000 to 80,000 clones, roughly 88% of them singletons. Material: peripheral blood. These receptors originate from a human donor in a cohort sampled during active COVID-19.

This clone has only one observation. This rearrangement joins TRBV7-9 to TRBJ2-3; D is perhaps TRBD1 (6 bases). Germline values: CDR1 SEHNR, CDR2 FQNEAQ (reference sequence). This CDR3 is built from 12 residues. The ends were cut back, 3 bases at V and 13 bases at J, with 14 bases in the middle. CDR3 bases: TGTGCCAGCAGCTTTCCGGGGACACCGGAGTATTTT. Translation gives CASSFPGTPEYF.

This clone is a singleton in its sample. The genes are TRBV5-1 and TRBJ2-1, with 9 bases identical to TRBD2. The CDR3 runs to 15 residues. Germline V gene data show CDR1 as SGHRS and CDR2 as YFSETQ. J gave up 6 bases and V 4 bases, and 8 bases lay outside the gene matches. The DNA of the CDR3 is TGCGCCAGCAGCAAAGTAGCGGGAGCTGTCAATGAGCAGTTCTTC. Protein sequence: CASSKVAGAVNEQFF.

This rearrangement joins TRBV11-2 to TRBJ2-5; 9 bases fit TRBD2. The CDR3 sequence is 15 residues long. CDR1 and CDR2 from the germline V gene are SGHAT and FQNNGV. The V segment lost 6 bases and the J segment 5 bases; nucleotides outside the gene matches: 10. The CDR3 DNA is TGTGCCAGCAGTTTCGTTCCTAGCGGGGTGGAGACCCAGTACTTC. Protein sequence: CASSFVPSGVETQYF.

In its sample, this clone was seen once. The chain employs TRBV4-2 and TRBJ1-4; maybe TRBD1 (6 bases). CDR3 size: 14 residues. The germline V gene encodes CDR1 LGHNA and CDR2 YNFKEQ. V was pared by 4 bases and J by 5 bases, with 11 bases between. The CDR3 DNA sequence: TGTGCCAGCAGCCCAGGGGCCATCAATGAAAAACTGTTTTTT. Translation: CASSPGAINEKLFF.

The gene calls are TRBV10-3 and TRBJ1-2; 7 bases map to TRBD1. V lost 4 bases, J lost 8 bases, and 13 bases stayed unmatched. There are 15 residues in the CDR3. From germline, CDR1 is ENHRY and CDR2 SYGVKD. The CDR3 bases are TGTGCCATCAGTGCCAGACAGGGTGAAAGTGCCGGCTACACCTTC. It translates to CAISARQGESAGYTF.

The chain couples TRBV7-5 to TRBJ2-7; the table's TRBD1 call for D was not verified on the DNA. TRBV7-5 is a pseudogene locus. This CDR3 is built from 12 residues. CDR3 sequence reads: CARSGQGYEQYF. The CDR3 DNA reads TGTGCCAGAAGCGGACAGGGTTACGAGCAGTACTTC.

The chain recombines TRBV18 with TRBJ1-1, with D perhaps matching TRBD1 (6 bases). CDR1 and CDR2 from the germline V gene are KGHSH and LQKENI. CDR3 length: 14 residues. Trimming stripped 6 bases from V and 1 base from J, with 12 bases between. Here the CDR3 reads CASSPRQENTEAFF. CDR3 DNA: TGTGCCAGCTCCCCTCGACAGGAGAACACTGAAGCTTTCTTT.

The chain employs TRBV19 and TRBJ2-7; D call uncertain. CDR1 LNHDA and CDR2 SQIVND come from the germline V gene (reference sequence). The CDR3 covers 15 residues. Trimming removed 6 bases at V and 6 bases at J, with 21 bases between. The CDR3 DNA reads TGTGCCAGTAGAAGTGGCGCTTTAGGAGTCTCCGAGCAGTACTTC. Translation gives CASRSGALGVSEQYF.

The chain uses TRBV7-8 and TRBJ2-7; a weak D match, TRBD1 (5 bases). The CDR3 has 15 residues. In germline, CDR1 is SGHVS, CDR2 FQNEAQ. The germline V and J ends were trimmed by 5 bases and 2 bases, with 16 bases remaining between them. CDR3 coding DNA: TGTGCCAGCAGCAAGGGGTCTGGTCAGACCTACGAGCAGTACTTC. This gives the protein CASSKGSGQTYEQYF.

This chain joins TRBV4-1 and TRBJ1-4; D perhaps matches TRBD1 (6 bases). The CDR3 runs 17 residues. Between the trimmed V and J ends, which lost 4 bases and 4 bases, there was a span of 19 bases. Germline values: CDR1 MGHRA, CDR2 YSYEKL. This chain's CDR3 is CASSPERGDRNNEKLFF. The CDR3 DNA is TGCGCCAGCAGCCCAGAAAGGGGAGACAGGAATAATGAAAAACTGTTTTTT.

This clone occurred a few times. The chain couples TRBV24-1 to TRBJ2-3, with 8 bases identical to TRBD2. The CDR3 covers 16 residues. Germline V gene sequence: CDR1 KGHDR, CDR2 SFDVKD. Trimming removed 1 base from V and 5 bases from J; junction bases left unmatched: 7. This chain's CDR3 is CATSDFVGGAEDTQYF. The CDR3 DNA reads TGTGCCACCAGTGATTTCGTCGGGGGGGCCGAAGATACGCAGTATTTT.

This chain uses TRBV6-1 with TRBJ2-1; the match to TRBD2 covers 8 bases. CDR1 is MNHNS and CDR2 is SASEGT in the germline V gene. V shed 3 bases and J 5 bases; nucleotides not matched to a gene: 3. The CDR3 extends over 14 amino acids. Here the CDR3 reads CASSERGAHNEQFF. CDR3 DNA sequence: TGTGCCAGCAGTGAGCGGGGGGCCCACAATGAGCAGTTCTTC.

The CDR3 bases are TGTGCCCTCGGACTAGCGGGGGCGAACACCGGGGAGCTGTTTTTT. It encodes CALGLAGANTGELFF. V and J are TRBV30 and TRBJ2-2, with 13 bases identical to TRBD2. CDR1 is GTSNPN, CDR2 SVGIG, per germline (reference sequence). After removal of 8 bases from V and 0 bases from J, the junction contained 3 bases not matched to a gene. CDR3 length: 15 residues.

This clone has a single count. V is TRBV7-2 and J is TRBJ2-7, with a weak D call TRBD1 (6 bases). The germline V gene has CDR1 SGHTA and CDR2 FQGNSA. Trimming cost V 1 base and J 4 bases, with 8 bases left between them. There are 13 residues in the CDR3. CDR3 residues: CASSLGTGYEQYF. The CDR3 nucleotides are TGTGCCAGCAGCTTAGGTACAGGGTACGAGCAGTACTTC.

This clone was observed a single time. The chain combines TRBV7-7 with TRBJ2-2; 9 positions match TRBD2. CDR3 length: 16 residues. Per germline, CDR1 SSHAT and CDR2 FNYEAQ (reference sequence). Unmatched junction bases numbered 9, after V lost 3 bases and J lost 7 bases. The CDR3 sequence: CASSLSVAGVGGELFF. Written as DNA, the CDR3 is TGTGCCAGCAGCTTGTCGGTAGCGGGGGTTGGCGGGGAGCTGTTTTTT.

This clone was recorded a few times. The gene calls are TRBV7-9 and TRBJ1-2; D is ambiguous. V lost 1 base, J lost 7 bases, and 22 bases lay in between. The germline V gene encodes CDR1 SEHNR and CDR2 FQNEAQ (reference sequence). The CDR3 has 17 amino acids. The CDR3 DNA reads TGTGCCAGCAGCTTAGTGGGAGCGAAGAGGAGACGCAGTGGCTACACCTTC. Translating gives CASSLVGAKRRRSGYTF. Supplemented by reference TRBV7-9 and TRBJ1-2, the full variable domain reads DTGVSQNPRHKITKRGQNVTFRCDPISEHNRLYWYRQTLGQGPEFLTYFQNEAQLEKSRLLSDRFSAERPKGSFSTLEIQRTEQGDSAMYLCASSLVGAKRRRSGYTFGSGTRLTVV.

This clone was recorded only once. The V gene is TRBV19, the J gene TRBJ2-3, with a weak D call TRBD2 (7 bases). Germline V gene lookup returns CDR1 LNHDA and CDR2 SQIVND (reference sequence). The CDR3 covers 15 residues. V lost 7 bases and J lost 3, with 17 bases in between. The CDR3 is CASKGGGRLTDTQYF. The CDR3 nucleotides read TGTGCCAGTAAAGGGGGAGGGCGACTGACAGATACGCAGTATTTT.

V and J are TRBV4-3 and TRBJ2-1; TRBD2 might be the D (6 bases). The V end was cut by 4 bases, the J end by 0 bases, with 7 bases between. The CDR3 runs 14 residues. Germline assignment: CDR1 LGHNA and CDR2 YSLEER. CDR3 protein: CASSRGNSYNEQFF. In DNA form, the CDR3 reads TGCGCCAGCAGCCGCGGGAACTCCTACAATGAGCAGTTCTTC.

This clone was observed once. The sample carries other DNA sequences with the same CDR3. V gene TRBV9 combines with J gene TRBJ2-5; TRBD1 matches at 11 bases. Germline V lookup: CDR1 SGDLS, CDR2 YYNGEE. The ends lost 4 bases at V and 5 bases at J; junction bases unmatched: 7. This CDR3 is built from 15 residues. The CDR3 bases are TGTGCCAGCAGCTTGGGACAGGGGGTAGGGGAGACCCAGTACTTC. Its protein product is CASSLGQGVGETQYF.

The rearrangement links TRBV10-2 to TRBJ1-1, with 12 nucleotides matching TRBD1. Germline loops: CDR1 WSHSY, CDR2 SAAADI. V dropped 6 bases and J dropped 3; count of bases not matched to a gene: 11. The CDR3 consists of 17 residues. CDR3 nucleotides: TGCGCCAGCAGGTACGGGACAGGGGGCTTTGGAGACACTGAAGCTTTCTTT. Translated, it gives CASRYGTGGFGDTEAFF.

The chain carries TRBV14 and TRBJ2-3, with D perhaps matching TRBD2 (5 bases). Germline V gives CDR1 SGHDN, CDR2 FVKESK. The V end was cut by 1 base, the J end by 1 base, with 21 bases between. This CDR3 has 19 amino acids. The DNA for the CDR3 is TGTGCCAGCAGCCAAGCCCATACCGGAGCGGTAGGCCGCACAGATACGCAGTATTTT. This sequence encodes CASSQAHTGAVGRTDTQYF.

The V gene is TRBV28, the J gene TRBJ2-5, with 10 nucleotides matching TRBD1. Germline trimming cut 5 bases from V and 5 bases from J; bases unmatched to any gene: 8. This CDR3 region has 15 residues. From germline, CDR1 is MDHEN and CDR2 SYDVKM. CDR3 residues: CASSLGQGSGETQYF. Written as DNA, the CDR3 is TGTGCCAGCAGTCTGGGACAGGGGAGCGGTGAGACCCAGTACTTC.

The chain couples TRBV10-1 to TRBJ2-4; perhaps TRBD1 as D (5 bases). Germline V lookup: CDR1 WNHNN, CDR2 SYGVQD (reference sequence). There are 13 residues in the CDR3. Trimming took 4 bases from V and 8 from J, leaving 12 bases between them. The chain's CDR3 is CASSGYRSDIQYF. CDR3 DNA: TGCGCCAGCAGTGGTTACAGGTCTGACATTCAGTACTTC.

The chain joins TRBV10-2 to TRBJ2-7; perhaps TRBD2 as D (7 bases). Trimming cost V 7 bases and J 3 bases, with 16 bases left between them. This CDR3 is 14 amino acids long. In germline, CDR1 is WSHSY, CDR2 SAAADI. As DNA, the CDR3 is TGCGCCAGCATGGGGGGGAGGGGGATCTACGAGCAGTACTTC. It translates to CASMGGRGIYEQYF.

J is TRBJ2-3 and V is TRBV11-2, with D perhaps matching TRBD1 (6 bases). The CDR3 is 14 residues long. The V end was cut by 5 bases, the J end by 1 base, with 10 bases between. The germline V gene encodes CDR1 SGHAT and CDR2 FQNNGV. Written as DNA, the CDR3 is TGTGCCAGCAGCCGACAGGTACGCACAGATACGCAGTATTTT. This translates into CASSRQVRTDTQYF.

The J gene is TRBJ2-7, the V gene TRBV24-1; D might be TRBD2 (6 bases). Germline V CDR1 and CDR2: KGHDR, SFDVKD. V dropped 4 bases and J dropped 6 bases, with 15 bases sitting between them. The CDR3 totals 14 residues. DNA of the CDR3: TGTGCCACCAGTGACGGGGGTGGGGATCGCGAGCAGTACTTC. Its protein is CATSDGGGDREQYF.

In this sample, this clone turned up once. The V call is TRBV11-2, the J call TRBJ2-7; D uncertain. Germline lookup yields CDR1 SGHAT and CDR2 FQNNGV. The ends were cut back, 0 bases at V and 2 bases at J, with 8 bases in the middle. This CDR3 spans 14 amino acids. CDR3 bases: TGTGCCAGCAGCTTAGAGGTGGGCCCCTACGAGCAGTACTTC. It translates to CASSLEVGPYEQYF. The variable domain in full, completed from reference TRBV11-2 and TRBJ2-7, reads EAGVAQSPRYKIIEKRQSVAFWCNPISGHATLYWYQQILGQGPKLLIQFQNNGVVDDSQLPKDRFSAERLKGVDSTLKIQPAKLEDSAVYLCASSLEVGPYEQYFGPGTRLTVT.

The count of this clone is one. The chain links TRBV4-1 to TRBJ2-7; TRBD2 matches 9 bases. The germline gives CDR1 MGHRA, CDR2 YSYEKL. The V segment lost 3 bases and the J segment 2 bases; nucleotides outside the gene matches: 17. This CDR3 is 19 amino acids long. The CDR3 sequence: CASSQLPAGIAGDPYEQYF. The CDR3 nucleotides read TGCGCCAGCAGCCAGTTGCCCGCCGGAATAGCGGGAGATCCCTACGAGCAGTACTTC.

V gene TRBV30 combines with J gene TRBJ2-5; 11 bases fit TRBD1. Looked up from germline, CDR1 is GTSNPN and CDR2 is SVGIG (reference sequence). The CDR3 is made up of 16 amino acids. The junction had 7 bases not matched to a gene; V was cut back by 3 bases and J by 1 base. The CDR3 coding sequence is TGTGCCTGGAGGCCCGGGACAGGGGGTATCCAAGAGACCCAGTACTTC. Translating gives CAWRPGTGGIQETQYF.

V usage is TRBV3-1 (or the pseudogene TRBV3-2) and J usage is TRBJ2-3; D possibly corresponds to TRBD2 (5 bases). CDR3 length: 20 amino acids. CDR1 is LGHDT, CDR2 YNNKEL, per germline (reference sequence). The V gene lost 4 bases and the J gene lost 4 bases, with 30 bases spanning the gap. CDR3 bases: TGTGCCAGCAGCCCTAACCCCTTTCGGGATCATACGGTACTACCAGATACGCAGTATTTT. Translating it yields CASSPNPFRDHTVLPDTQYF.

The J gene is TRBJ2-5, the V gene TRBV29-1; perhaps TRBD1 as D (5 bases). V was trimmed by 6 bases and J by 0 bases, leaving 8 bases between them. The CDR3 is made up of 12 amino acids. Germline CDR1 and CDR2: SQVTM and ANQGSEA. The CDR3 is CSVPTDQETQYF. The CDR3 nucleotides are TGCAGCGTCCCGACAGACCAAGAGACCCAGTACTTC.